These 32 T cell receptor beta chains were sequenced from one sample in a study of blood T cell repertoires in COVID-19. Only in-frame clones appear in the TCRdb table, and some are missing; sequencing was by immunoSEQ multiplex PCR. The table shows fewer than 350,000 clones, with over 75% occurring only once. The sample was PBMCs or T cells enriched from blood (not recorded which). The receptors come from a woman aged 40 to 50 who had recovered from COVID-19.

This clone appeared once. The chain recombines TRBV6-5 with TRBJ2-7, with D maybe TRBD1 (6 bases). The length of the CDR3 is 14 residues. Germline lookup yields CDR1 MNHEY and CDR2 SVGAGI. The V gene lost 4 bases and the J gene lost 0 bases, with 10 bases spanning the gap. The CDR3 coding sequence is TGTGCCAGCAGTTCCCGGACAGCCTCCTACGAGCAGTACTTC. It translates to CASSSRTASYEQYF.

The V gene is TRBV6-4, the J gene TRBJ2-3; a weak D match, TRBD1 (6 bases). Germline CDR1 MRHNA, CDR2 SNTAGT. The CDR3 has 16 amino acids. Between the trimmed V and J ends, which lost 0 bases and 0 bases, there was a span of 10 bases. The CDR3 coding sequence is TGTGCCAGCAGTGACTCCACAGGGCCTAGCACAGATACGCAGTATTTT. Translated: CASSDSTGPSTDTQYF.

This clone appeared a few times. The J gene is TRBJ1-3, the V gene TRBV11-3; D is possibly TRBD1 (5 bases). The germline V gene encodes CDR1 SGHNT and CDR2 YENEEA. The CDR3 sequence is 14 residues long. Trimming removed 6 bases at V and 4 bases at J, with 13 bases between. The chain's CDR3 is CASRRRGSGNTIYF. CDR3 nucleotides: TGTGCCAGCAGACGTAGGGGTTCCGGAAACACCATATATTTT.

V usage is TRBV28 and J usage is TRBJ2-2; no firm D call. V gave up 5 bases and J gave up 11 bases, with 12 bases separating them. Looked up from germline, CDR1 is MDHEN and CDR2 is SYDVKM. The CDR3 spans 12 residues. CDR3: CASSPPRIELFF. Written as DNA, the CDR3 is TGTGCCAGCAGTCCCCCCCGTATAGAGCTGTTTTTT.

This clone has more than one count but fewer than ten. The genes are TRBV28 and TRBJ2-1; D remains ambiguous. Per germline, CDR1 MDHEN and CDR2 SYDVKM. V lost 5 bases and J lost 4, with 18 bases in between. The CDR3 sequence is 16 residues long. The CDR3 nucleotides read TGTGCCAGCAGTCCCCCAGTCGTGGGCAGATACAATGAGCAGTTCTTC. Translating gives CASSPPVVGRYNEQFF.

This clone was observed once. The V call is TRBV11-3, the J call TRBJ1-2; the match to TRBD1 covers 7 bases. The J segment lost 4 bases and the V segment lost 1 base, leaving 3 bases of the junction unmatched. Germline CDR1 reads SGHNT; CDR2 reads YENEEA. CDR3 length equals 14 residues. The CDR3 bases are TGTGCCAGCAGCTTAGCTGGGACAGCCTATGGCTACACCTTC. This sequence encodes CASSLAGTAYGYTF.

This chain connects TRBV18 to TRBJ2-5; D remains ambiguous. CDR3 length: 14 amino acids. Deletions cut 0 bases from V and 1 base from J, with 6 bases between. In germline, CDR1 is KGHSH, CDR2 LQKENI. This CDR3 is CASSPPNGQETQYF. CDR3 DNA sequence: TGTGCCAGCTCACCACCTAACGGCCAAGAGACCCAGTACTTC.

In DNA form, the CDR3 reads TGTGCCTCCCAAAGGGGGGATACGCAGTATTTT. Encoded protein: CASQRGDTQYF. This chain joins TRBV30 and TRBJ2-3; the D gene is possibly TRBD1 (6 bases). Germline V lookup: CDR1 GTSNPN, CDR2 SVGIG (reference sequence). The CDR3 has 11 amino acids. The V end was cut by 7 bases, the J end by 6 bases, with 11 bases between.

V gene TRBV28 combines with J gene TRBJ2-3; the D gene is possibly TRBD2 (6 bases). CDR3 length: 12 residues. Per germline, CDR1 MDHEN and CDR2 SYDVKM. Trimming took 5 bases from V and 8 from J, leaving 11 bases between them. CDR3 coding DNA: TGTGCCAGCAGTCTAGACGGGGGTACGCAGTATTTT. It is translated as CASSLDGGTQYF.

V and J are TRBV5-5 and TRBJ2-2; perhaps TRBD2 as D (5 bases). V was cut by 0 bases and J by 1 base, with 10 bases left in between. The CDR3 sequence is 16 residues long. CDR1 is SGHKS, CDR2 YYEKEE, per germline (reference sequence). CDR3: CASSLAAGLNTGELFF. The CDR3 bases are TGTGCCAGCAGCTTGGCCGCAGGACTGAACACCGGGGAGCTGTTTTTT.

This chain's CDR3 is CAISEKGLAHNEQFF. Here the CDR3 DNA reads TGTGCCATCAGTGAGAAGGGACTAGCACACAATGAGCAGTTCTTC. This chain links TRBV10-3 with TRBJ2-1; 9 bases map to TRBD2. After removal of 2 bases from V and 5 bases from J, the junction contained 4 bases not matched to a gene. Germline loops: CDR1 ENHRY, CDR2 SYGVKD. There are 15 residues in the CDR3.

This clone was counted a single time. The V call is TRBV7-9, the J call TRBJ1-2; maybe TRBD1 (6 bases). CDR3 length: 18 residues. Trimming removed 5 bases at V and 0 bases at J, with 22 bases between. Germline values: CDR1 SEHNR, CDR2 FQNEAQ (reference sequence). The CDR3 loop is CASSPLEAGAQANYGYTF. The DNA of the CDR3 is TGTGCCAGCAGCCCGCTCGAGGCAGGGGCCCAAGCTAACTATGGCTACACCTTC.

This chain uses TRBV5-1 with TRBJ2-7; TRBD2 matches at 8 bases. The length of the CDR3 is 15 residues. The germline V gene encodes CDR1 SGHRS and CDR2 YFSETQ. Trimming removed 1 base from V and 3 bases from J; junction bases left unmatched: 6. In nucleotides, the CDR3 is TGCGCCAGCAGCTTGTTCAGCGGGGGCCACTACGAGCAGTACTTC. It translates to CASSLFSGGHYEQYF.

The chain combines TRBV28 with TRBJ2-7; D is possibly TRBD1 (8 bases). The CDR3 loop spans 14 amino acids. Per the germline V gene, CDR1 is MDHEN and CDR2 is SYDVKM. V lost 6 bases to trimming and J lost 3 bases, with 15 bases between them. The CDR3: CASRNRGGIYEQYF. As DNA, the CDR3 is TGTGCCAGCAGAAACAGGGGGGGCATCTACGAGCAGTACTTC.

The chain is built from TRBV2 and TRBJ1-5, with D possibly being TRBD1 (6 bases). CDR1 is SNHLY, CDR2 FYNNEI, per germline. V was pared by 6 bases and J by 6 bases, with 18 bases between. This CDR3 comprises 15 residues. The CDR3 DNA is TGTGCCAGCAGACCCACGACAGGCGGGGGTCAGCCCCAGCATTTT. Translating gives CASRPTTGGGQPQHF.

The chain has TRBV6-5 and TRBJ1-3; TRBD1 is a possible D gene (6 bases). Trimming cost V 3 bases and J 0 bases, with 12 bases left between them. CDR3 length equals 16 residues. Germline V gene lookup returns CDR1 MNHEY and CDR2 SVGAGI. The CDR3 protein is CASSYKGENSGNTIYF. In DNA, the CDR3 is TGTGCCAGCAGTTATAAGGGGGAAAACTCTGGAAACACCATATATTTT.

The CDR3 DNA reads TGTGCCAGCAGTGACTCGACCGGAGACGGGGAGACCCAGTACTTC. It codes for CASSDSTGDGETQYF. The rearrangement joins TRBV6-4 to TRBJ2-5, with D unclear. In germline, CDR1 is MRHNA, CDR2 SNTAGT. CDR3 length: 15 residues. Between the trimmed V and J ends, which lost 0 bases and 5 bases, there was a span of 13 bases.

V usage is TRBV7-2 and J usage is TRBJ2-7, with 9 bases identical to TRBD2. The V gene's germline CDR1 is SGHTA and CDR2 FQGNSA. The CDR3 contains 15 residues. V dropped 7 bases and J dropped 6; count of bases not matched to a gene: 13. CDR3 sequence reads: CASIPGSGRNSEQYF. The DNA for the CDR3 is TGTGCCAGCATCCCTGGAAGCGGGAGGAACTCCGAGCAGTACTTC.

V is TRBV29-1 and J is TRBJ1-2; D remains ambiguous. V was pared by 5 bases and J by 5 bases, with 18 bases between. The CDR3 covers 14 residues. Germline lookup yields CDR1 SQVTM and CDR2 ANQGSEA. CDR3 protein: CSVKILASGYGYTF. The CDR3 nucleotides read TGCAGCGTTAAAATCCTCGCGTCCGGGTATGGCTACACCTTC. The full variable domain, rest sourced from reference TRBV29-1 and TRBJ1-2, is SAVISQKPSRDICQRGTSLTIQCQVDSQVTMMFWYRQQPGQSLTLIATANQGSEATYESGFVIDKFPISRPNLTFSTLTVSNMSPEDSSIYLCSVKILASGYGYTFGSGTRLTVV.

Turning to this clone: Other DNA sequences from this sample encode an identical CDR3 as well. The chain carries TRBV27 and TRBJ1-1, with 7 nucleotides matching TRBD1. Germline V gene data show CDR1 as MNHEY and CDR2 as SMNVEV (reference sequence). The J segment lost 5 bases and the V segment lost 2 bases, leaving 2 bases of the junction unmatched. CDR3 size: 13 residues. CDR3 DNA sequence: TGTGCCAGCAGTTTAGCAGGGGGGACTGAAGCTTTCTTT. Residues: CASSLAGGTEAFF.

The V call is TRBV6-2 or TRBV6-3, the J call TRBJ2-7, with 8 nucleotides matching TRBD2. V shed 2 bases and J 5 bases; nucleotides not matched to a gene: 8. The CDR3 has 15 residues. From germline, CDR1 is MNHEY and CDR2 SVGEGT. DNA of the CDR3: TGTGCCAGCAGTTACGGAGCGGGAGAATCCAACGAGCAGTACTTC. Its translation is CASSYGAGESNEQYF.

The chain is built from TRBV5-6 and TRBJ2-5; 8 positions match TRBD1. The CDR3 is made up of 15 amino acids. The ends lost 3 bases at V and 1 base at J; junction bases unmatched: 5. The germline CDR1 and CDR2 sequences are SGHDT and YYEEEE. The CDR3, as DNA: TGTGCCAGCAGCTCCTTGGACAGGGTCCAAGAGACCCAGTACTTC. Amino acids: CASSSLDRVQETQYF.

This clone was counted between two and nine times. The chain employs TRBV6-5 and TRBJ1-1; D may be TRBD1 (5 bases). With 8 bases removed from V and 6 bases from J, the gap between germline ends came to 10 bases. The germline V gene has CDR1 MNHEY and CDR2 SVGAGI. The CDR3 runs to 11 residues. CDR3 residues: CASYWGAEAFF. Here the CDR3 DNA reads TGTGCCAGCTACTGGGGCGCTGAAGCTTTCTTT.

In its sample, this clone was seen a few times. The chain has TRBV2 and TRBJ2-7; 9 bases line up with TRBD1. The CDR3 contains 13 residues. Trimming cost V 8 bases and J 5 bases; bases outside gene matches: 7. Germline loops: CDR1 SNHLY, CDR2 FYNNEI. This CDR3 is CASLYRGPDEQYF. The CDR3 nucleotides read TGTGCCAGCTTATACAGGGGGCCGGACGAGCAGTACTTC.

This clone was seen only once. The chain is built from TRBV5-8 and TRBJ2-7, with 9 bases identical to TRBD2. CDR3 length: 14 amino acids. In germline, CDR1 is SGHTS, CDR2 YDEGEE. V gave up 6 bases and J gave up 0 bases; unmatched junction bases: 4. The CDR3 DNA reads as TGTGCCAGCACCCTTAGCGGGAGCTCCTACGAGCAGTACTTC. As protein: CASTLSGSSYEQYF. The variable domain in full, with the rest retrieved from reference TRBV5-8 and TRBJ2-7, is EAGVTQSPTHLIKTRGQQATLRCSPISGHTSVYWYQQALGLGLQFLLWYDEGEERNRGNFPPRFSGRQFPNYSSELNVNALELEDSALYLCASTLSGSSYEQYFGPGTRLTVT.

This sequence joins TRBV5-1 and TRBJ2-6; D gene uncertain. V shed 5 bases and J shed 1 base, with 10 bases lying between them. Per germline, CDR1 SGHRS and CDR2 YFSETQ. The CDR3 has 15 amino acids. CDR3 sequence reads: CASRLTVSGANVLTF. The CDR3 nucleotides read TGCGCCAGCAGGCTGACTGTTTCTGGGGCCAACGTCCTGACTTTC.

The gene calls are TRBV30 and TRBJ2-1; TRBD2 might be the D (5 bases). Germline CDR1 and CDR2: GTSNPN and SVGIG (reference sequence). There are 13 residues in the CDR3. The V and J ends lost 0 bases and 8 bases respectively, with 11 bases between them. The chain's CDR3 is CAWSVLREDEQFF. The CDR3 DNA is TGTGCCTGGAGTGTCCTCCGGGAAGATGAGCAGTTCTTC.

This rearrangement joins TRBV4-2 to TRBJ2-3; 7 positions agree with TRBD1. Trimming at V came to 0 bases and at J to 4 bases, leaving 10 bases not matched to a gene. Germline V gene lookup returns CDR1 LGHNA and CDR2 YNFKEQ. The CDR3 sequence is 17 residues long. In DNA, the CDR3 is TGTGCCAGCAGCCAAGATCAGGAAGGGGGCTACGCAGATACGCAGTATTTT. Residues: CASSQDQEGGYADTQYF.

The CDR3 sequence: CSAPDRANYGYTF. The CDR3 DNA reads TGCAGCGCCCCGGACAGGGCGAACTATGGCTACACCTTC. V is TRBV29-1 and J is TRBJ1-2; TRBD1 matches 8 bases. V lost 7 bases and J lost 2; bases outside the gene matches: 6. Germline V gives CDR1 SQVTM, CDR2 ANQGSEA. The CDR3 runs 13 residues. The full variable domain, in which reference TRBV29-1 and TRBJ1-2 provide the parts outside the CDR3, is SAVISQKPSRDICQRGTSLTIQCQVDSQVTMMFWYRQQPGQSLTLIATANQGSEATYESGFVIDKFPISRPNLTFSTLTVSNMSPEDSSIYLCSAPDRANYGYTFGSGTRLTVV.

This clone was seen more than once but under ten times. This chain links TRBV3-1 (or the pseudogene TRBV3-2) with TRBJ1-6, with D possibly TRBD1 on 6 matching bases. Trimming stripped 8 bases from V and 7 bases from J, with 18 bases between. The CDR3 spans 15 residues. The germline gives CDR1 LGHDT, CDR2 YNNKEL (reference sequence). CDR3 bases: TGTGCCAGCGCCGAGGTTGGGGGCGAAAATTCACCCCTCCACTTT. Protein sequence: CASAEVGGENSPLHF.

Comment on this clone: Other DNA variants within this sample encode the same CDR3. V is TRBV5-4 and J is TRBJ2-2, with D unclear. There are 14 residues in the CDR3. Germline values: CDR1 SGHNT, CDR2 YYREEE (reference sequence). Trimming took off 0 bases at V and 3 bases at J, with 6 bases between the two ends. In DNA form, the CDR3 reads TGTGCCAGCAGCTTGGCGGGTTACACCGGGGAGCTGTTTTTT. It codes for CASSLAGYTGELFF.

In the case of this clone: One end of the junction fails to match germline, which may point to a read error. In nucleotides, the CDR3 is TGTGCTAGCAGCTTAGCCCCGGGACAGGAGAATGAGCAGTTCTTC. Protein: CASSLAPGQENEQFF. The rearrangement links TRBV7-7 to TRBJ2-1; TRBD1 aligns across 8 bases. Germline loops: CDR1 SSHAT, CDR2 FNYEAQ (reference sequence). CDR3 length: 15 residues. Together with reference TRBV7-7 and TRBJ2-1, the CDR3 gives the full variable domain: GAGVSQSPRYKVTKRGQDVTLRCDPISSHATLYWYQQALGQGPEFLTYFNYEAQPDKSGLPSDRFSAERPEGSISTLTIQRTEQRDSAMYRCASSLAPGQENEQFFGPGTRLTVL.